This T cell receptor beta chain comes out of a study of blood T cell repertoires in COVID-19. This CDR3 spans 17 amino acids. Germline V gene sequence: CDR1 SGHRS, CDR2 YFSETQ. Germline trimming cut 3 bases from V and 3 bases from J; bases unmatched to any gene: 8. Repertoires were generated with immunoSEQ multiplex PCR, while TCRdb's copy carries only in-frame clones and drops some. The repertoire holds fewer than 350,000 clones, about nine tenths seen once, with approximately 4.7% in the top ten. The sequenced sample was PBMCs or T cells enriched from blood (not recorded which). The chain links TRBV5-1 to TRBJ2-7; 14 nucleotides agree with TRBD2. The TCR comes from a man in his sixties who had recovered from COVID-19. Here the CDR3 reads CASSSDGLAGGYYEQYF. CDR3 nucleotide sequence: TGCGCCAGCAGCTCCGACGGACTAGCGGGAGGCTACTACGAGCAGTACTTC.